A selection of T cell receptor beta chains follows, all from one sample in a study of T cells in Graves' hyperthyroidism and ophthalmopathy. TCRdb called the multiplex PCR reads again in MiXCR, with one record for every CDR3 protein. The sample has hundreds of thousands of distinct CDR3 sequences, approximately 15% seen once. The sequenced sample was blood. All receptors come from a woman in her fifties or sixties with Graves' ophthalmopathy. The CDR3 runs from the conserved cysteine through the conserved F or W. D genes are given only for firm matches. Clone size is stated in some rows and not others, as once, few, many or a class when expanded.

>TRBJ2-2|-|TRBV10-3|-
TGTGCCATCAGTGAGATGGAGACGGGTGGAACCGGGGAGCTGTTTTTT
CAISEMETGGTGELFF
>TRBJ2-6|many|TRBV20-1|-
TGCAGTGCTAGAGATAGAGGGTTTGGGGCCAACGTCCTGACTTTC
CSARDRGFGANVLTF
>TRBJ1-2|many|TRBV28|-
TGTGCCAGCATCAGGTCGGGGGGGACGACCTATGGCTACACCTTC
CASIRSGGTTYGYTF
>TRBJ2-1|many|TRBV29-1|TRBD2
TGCAGCGTTGATGGGGTAGCGGGAGCATCCTACAATGAGCAGTTCTTC
CSVDGVAGASYNEQFF
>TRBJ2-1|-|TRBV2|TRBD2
TGTGCCAGCAGTGCCGACAGCGGGGAATACAATGAGCAGTTCTTC
CASSADSGEYNEQFF
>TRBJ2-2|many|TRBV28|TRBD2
TGTGCCAGCAGTACCTGGACTAGCGGGAGCCGGGAGCTGTTTTTT
CASSTWTSGSRELFF
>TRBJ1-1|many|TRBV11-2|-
TGTGCCAGCAGCTTTAATCAGGGGAACACTGAAGCTTTCTTT
CASSFNQGNTEAFF
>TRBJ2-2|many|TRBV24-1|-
TGTGCCACCAGTGATTCGTGGGCGGCGAACACCGGGGAGCTGTTTTTT
CATSDSWAANTGELFF
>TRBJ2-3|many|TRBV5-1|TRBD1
TGCGCCAGCAGCTCCAGGGGGTCTAGCACAGATACGCAGTATTTT
CASSSRGSSTDTQYF
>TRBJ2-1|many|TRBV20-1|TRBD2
TGCAGTGCTAGAGATCCCTCCGGGGGACTAGCGGGAGGGAGAGAGCAGTTCTTC
CSARDPSGGLAGGREQFF
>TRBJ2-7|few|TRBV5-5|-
TGTGCCAGCAGCTTGGAGAGCGATTCCTACGAGCAGTACTTC
CASSLESDSYEQYF
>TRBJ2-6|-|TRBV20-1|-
TGCAGTGCTCGTCCGGGTCTCTCTGGGGCCAACGTCCTGACTTTC
CSARPGLSGANVLTF
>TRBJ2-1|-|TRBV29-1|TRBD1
TGCAGCGTTGAGAACAGGGGCTCCTACAATGAGCAGTTCTTC
CSVENRGSYNEQFF
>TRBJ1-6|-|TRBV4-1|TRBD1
TGCGCCAGCAAGGACAGGGGGCTGCATAATTCACCCCTCCACTTT
CASKDRGLHNSPLHF
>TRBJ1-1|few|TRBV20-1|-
TGCAGTGCCGGGGCAGCGAACACTGAAGCTTTCTTT
CSAGAANTEAFF
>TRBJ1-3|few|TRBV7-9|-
TGTGCCAGCAGCCGGACAGACTCTGGAAACACCATATATTTT
CASSRTDSGNTIYF
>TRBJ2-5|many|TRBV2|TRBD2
TGTGCCAGCAGGCGGACTAGCGGGAGGTCGGAGACCCAGTACTTC
CASRRTSGRSETQYF
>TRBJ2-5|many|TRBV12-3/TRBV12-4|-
TGTGCCAGCAGTTTTTCTAGCGACGGGGAGACCCAGTACTTC
CASSFSSDGETQYF
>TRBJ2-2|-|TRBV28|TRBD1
TGTGCCAGCAGTTTTTTTAAACAGGGGGAACTGTTTTTT
CASSFFKQGELFF
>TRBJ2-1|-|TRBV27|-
TGTGCCAGCAGTTTATCGAATTCGGGACCAGCGACGAATGAGCAGTTCTTC
CASSLSNSGPATNEQFF
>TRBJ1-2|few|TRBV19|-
TGTGCCAGTAGTATAGGGGGCAGCGATTACTATGGCTACACCTTC
CASSIGGSDYYGYTF
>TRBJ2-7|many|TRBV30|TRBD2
TGTGCCTGGAGTACCTCTCCGGGACTAACCTCCTACGAGCAGTACTTC
CAWSTSPGLTSYEQYF
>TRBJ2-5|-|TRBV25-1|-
TGTGCCAGCAGTGTGTACGATCGGGAGACCCAGTACTTC
CASSVYDRETQYF
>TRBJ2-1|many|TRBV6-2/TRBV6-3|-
TGTGCCAGCAGTTACTCTCCGGGAGATCAAGATCCCCGCAAAAATGAGCAGTTCTTC
CASSYSPGDQDPRKNEQFF
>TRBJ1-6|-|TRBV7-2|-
TGTGCCAGCAGCTCTAGGCCTCGCACAGACTTCATTAGCTCCTATAATTCACCCCTCCACTTT
CASSSRPRTDFISSYNSPLHF
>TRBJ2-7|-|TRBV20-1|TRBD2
TGCAGTGCTAGTGGTCTAGCGGGATTCTGGAACGAGCAGTACTTC
CSASGLAGFWNEQYF
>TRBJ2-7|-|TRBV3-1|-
TGTGCCAGCAGCTCCGGACACCTATACGAGCAGTACTTC
CASSSGHLYEQYF
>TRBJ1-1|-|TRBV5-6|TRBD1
TGTGCCAGCAGCGCATCTAACAGGGGGAAAGCTTTCTTT
CASSASNRGKAFF
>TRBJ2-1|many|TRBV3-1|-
TGTGCCAGCAGCCAAGTGGAGGGATCAAACCAGTTCTTC
CASSQVEGSNQFF
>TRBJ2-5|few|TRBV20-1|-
TGCAGTGCTAGAATGACGGGCCAAGAGACCCAGTACTTC
CSARMTGQETQYF
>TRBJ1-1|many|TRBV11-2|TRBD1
TGTGCCAGCAGCTTCACAGGGGGAGGAGGAGCTTTCTTT
CASSFTGGGGAFF
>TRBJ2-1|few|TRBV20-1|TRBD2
TGCAGTGCTAGAGACCTTCTAGCGGGAGGGTCGGGTAATGAGCAGTTCTTC
CSARDLLAGGSGNEQFF
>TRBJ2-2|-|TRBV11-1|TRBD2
TGTGCCAGCAGCTTAGTGCGAGCAGCGGGAAGAGGTACCGGGGAGCTGGTTTTT
CASSLVRAAGRGTGELVF
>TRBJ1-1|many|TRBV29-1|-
TGCAGCGCCCTTCCCTGGACAGTGAACACTGAAGCTTTCTTT
CSALPWTVNTEAFF
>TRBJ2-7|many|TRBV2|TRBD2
TGTGCCAGCAGTGAAGACGTGACTAGCGCCTACGAGCAGTACTTC
CASSEDVTSAYEQYF
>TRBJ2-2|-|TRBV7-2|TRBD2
TGTGCCAGCAGCTTAGTTCCTAGCGGAAGTCCCCCCGGGGAGCTGTTTTTT
CASSLVPSGSPPGELFF